The present TCR beta chain was sequenced within a study of response to subunit inactivated influenza vaccine. Points from the study as a whole: Few new T cells, the authors suggested, are recruited by each seasonal influenza vaccination.

TCRdb ran MiXCR on the RT-PCR reads and lists one entry per CDR3 protein. The table lists under 950,000 distinct CDR3 sequences, 21% of them singletons, with about 10% in the top ten. This clonotype has only a few counts. The antigen is not known. This sequence originates from a man aged 50-60 years who received an inactivated influenza vaccine. The sample in question was PBMCs from blood, obtained less than 6 days after vaccination.

The CDR3 region has the DNA TGTGCCAGCAGCCCCCGGACAGGGGGCTCCTACAATGAGCAGTTCTTC. Translating it yields CASSPRTGGSYNEQFF. The rearrangement uses TRBV9 and TRBJ2-1, with 10 nucleotides matching TRBD1. This CDR3 region has 16 residues. Trimming took 4 bases from V and 0 from J; bases not matched to a gene: 4. Germline CDR1 is SGDLS and CDR2 is YYNGEE.